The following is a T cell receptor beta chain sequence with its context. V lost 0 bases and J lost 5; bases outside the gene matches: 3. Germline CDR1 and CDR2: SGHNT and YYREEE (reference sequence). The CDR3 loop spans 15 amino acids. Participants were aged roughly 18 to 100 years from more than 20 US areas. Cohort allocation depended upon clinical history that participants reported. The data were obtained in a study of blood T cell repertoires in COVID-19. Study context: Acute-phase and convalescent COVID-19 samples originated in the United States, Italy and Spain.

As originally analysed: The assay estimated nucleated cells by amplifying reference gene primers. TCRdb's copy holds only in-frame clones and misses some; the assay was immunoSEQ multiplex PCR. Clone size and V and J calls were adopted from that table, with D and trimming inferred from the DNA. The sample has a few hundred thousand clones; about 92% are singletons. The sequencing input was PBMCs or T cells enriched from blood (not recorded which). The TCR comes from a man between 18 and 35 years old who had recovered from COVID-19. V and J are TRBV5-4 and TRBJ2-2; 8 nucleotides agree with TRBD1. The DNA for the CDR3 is TGTGCCAGCAGCTTGGTGCGACAGGGGACCGGGGAGCTGTTTTTT. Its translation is CASSLVRQGTGELFF.